Reported below is one T cell receptor beta chain. This entry comes from a study of T cells in Graves' hyperthyroidism and ophthalmopathy. The CDR3 extends over 16 amino acids. Germline V gene lookup returns CDR1 LGHNA and CDR2 YNFKEQ. Between the trimmed V and J ends, which lost 1 base and 4 bases, there was a span of 11 bases. Template material for amplifying TCR beta CDR3 regions consisted of RNA transcripts. The TCR CDR3 was amplified in a first-round RT-PCR using the HTBI primer set. MiXCR, run by TCRdb on the multiplex PCR reads, gives a single entry per CDR3 protein. The sample holds 650,000 to 850,000 distinct CDR3 sequences, 18% seen once.

The chain combines TRBV4-2 with TRBJ2-6, with D possibly being TRBD1 (5 bases). The clonotype comes from a woman aged 45-60 years with Graves' hyperthyroidism that later progressed to Graves' ophthalmopathy. Specimen: blood. The CDR3 protein is CASSQVGQGGANVLTF. The CDR3 coding sequence is TGTGCCAGCAGCCAAGTAGGTCAGGGAGGGGCCAACGTCCTGACTTTC.